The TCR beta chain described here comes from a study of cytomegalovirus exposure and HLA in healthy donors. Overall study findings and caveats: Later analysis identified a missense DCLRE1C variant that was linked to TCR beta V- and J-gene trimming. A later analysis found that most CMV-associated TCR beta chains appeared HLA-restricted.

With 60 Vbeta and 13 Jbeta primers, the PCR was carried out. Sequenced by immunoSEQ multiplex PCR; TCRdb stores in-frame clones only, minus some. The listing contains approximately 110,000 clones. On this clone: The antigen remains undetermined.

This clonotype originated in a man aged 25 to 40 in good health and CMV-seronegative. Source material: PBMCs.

As DNA, the CDR3 is TGTGCCAGTAGTATCCAGACAGACCGGCGGTACAATGAGCAGTTCTTC. Amino acid sequence: CASSIQTDRRYNEQFF. This sequence joins TRBV19 and TRBJ2-1; maybe TRBD1 (5 bases). V lost 3 bases, J lost 4 bases, and 16 bases lay in between. The CDR3 is 16 amino acids. Germline values: CDR1 LNHDA, CDR2 SQIVND (reference sequence).